This is a list of T cell receptor beta chains from one sample in a study of blood T cell repertoires in COVID-19. Repertoires were generated with immunoSEQ multiplex PCR, while TCRdb's copy carries only in-frame clones and drops some. The sample has 65,000 to 70,000 clones; approximately 95% are singletons. Specimen: peripheral blood. These receptors were taken from a man between 65 and 85 years old with active COVID-19. The CDR3 runs from the conserved cysteine through the conserved F or W. D genes are given only for firm matches. Clone size is given for some rows only: seen once, a few or many times, or a class if the clone is expanded.

J: TRBJ2-1; D: .; size: .; V: TRBV6-5; CDR3: CASTRAGEQFF; DNA: TGTGCCAGCACCAGGGCCGGTGAGCAGTTCTTC
J: TRBJ2-4; D: .; size: .; V: TRBV5-4; CDR3: CASSFSGIQYF; DNA: TGTGCCAGCAGCTTTAGTGGCATTCAGTACTTC
J: TRBJ1-1; D: .; size: .; V: TRBV24-1; CDR3: CATSTPNQGFGAFF; DNA: TGTGCCACCAGCACACCGAATCAGGGATTTGGCGCTTTCTTT
J: TRBJ2-3; D: TRBD1; size: .; V: TRBV11-3; CDR3: CASSPRQGATDTQYF; DNA: TGTGCCAGCAGCCCCCGACAGGGGGCGACAGATACGCAGTATTTT
J: TRBJ2-5; D: TRBD1; size: .; V: TRBV6-6; CDR3: CASSPDRKETQYF; DNA: TGTGCCAGCAGCCCGGACAGGAAAGAGACCCAGTACTTC
J: TRBJ1-1; D: .; size: .; V: TRBV21-1; CDR3: CASSFRQATFTMNTEAFF; DNA: TGTGCCAGCAGCTTCCGACAGGCTACCTTTACTATGAACACTGAAGCTTTCTTT
J: TRBJ2-2; D: TRBD1; size: .; V: TRBV5-1; CDR3: CASSTGQFGAGELFF; DNA: TGCGCCAGCAGCACGGGACAGTTTGGAGCCGGGGAGCTGTTTTTT
J: TRBJ2-5; D: .; size: .; V: TRBV5-1; CDR3: CASSTEGGETQYF; DNA: TGCGCCAGCAGCACCGAAGGAGGGGAGACCCAGTACTTC
J: TRBJ1-6; D: TRBD1; size: few; V: TRBV5-6; CDR3: CASSWDRSSYNSPLHF; DNA: TGTGCCAGCAGCTGGGACAGGTCCTCCTATAATTCACCCCTCCACTTT
J: TRBJ2-1; D: TRBD1; size: once; V: TRBV7-6; CDR3: CASRQDRGSYNEQFF; DNA: TGTGCCAGCAGACAAGACAGGGGCTCCTACAATGAGCAGTTCTTC
J: TRBJ2-2; D: TRBD2; size: once; V: TRBV28; CDR3: CASLKQAGGLSGELFF; DNA: TGTGCCAGCCTAAAACAAGCGGGGGGGCTATCCGGGGAGCTGTTTTTT
J: TRBJ1-2; D: TRBD1; size: .; V: TRBV27; CDR3: CASSPRTGGGYGYTF; DNA: TGTGCCAGCAGTCCCCGGACAGGGGGAGGCTATGGCTACACCTTC
J: TRBJ2-7; D: .; size: .; V: TRBV9; CDR3: CASSVDLPSYEQYF; DNA: TGTGCCAGCAGCGTAGATCTCCCTTCCTACGAGCAGTACTTC